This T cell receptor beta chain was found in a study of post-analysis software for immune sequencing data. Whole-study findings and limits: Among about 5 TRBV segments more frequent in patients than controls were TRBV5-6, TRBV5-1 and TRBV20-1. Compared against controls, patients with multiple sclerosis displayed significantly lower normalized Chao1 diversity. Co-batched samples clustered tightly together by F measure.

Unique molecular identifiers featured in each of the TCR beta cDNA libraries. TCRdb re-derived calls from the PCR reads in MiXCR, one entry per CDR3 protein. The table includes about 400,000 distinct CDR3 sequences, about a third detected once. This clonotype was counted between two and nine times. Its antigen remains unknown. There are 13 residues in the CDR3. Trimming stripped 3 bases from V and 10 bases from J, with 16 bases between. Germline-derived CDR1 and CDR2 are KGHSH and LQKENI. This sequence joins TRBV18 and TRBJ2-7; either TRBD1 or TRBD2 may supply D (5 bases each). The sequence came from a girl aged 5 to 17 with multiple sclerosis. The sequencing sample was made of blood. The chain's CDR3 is CASSPATPWDQYF. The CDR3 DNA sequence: TGTGCCAGCTCACCGGCGACCCCGTGGGACCAGTACTTC.